This T cell receptor beta chain was captured in a study of tumor and adjacent non-tumor tissue in lung cancer. Regarding this clonotype: An end of the junction differs from the germline gene, which may be a read error.

The library came from three nested PCR rounds adapted from ARM-PCR protocols. Each CDR3 protein gets one entry after TCRdb re-called the multiplex PCR reads with MiXCR. Of tens of thousands of distinct CDR3 sequences in the sample, around 65% were seen once. This sample's RNA came from whole unsorted tissue. Distant lung tissue was collected more than 3 cm away from the tumor edge. CDR3 length equals 13 residues. The chain combines TRBV12-3 or TRBV12-4 with TRBJ1-5, with unresolved D. Sequencing was done on a sample of distant non-tumor lung tissue. The clonotype comes from a woman aged 45-65 years with non-small cell lung cancer. The CDR3: CASSLRENQPQRF. CDR3 coding DNA: TGTGCCAGCAGTTTACGGGAAAATCAGCCCCAGCGCTTT.